A single sample gave rise to the 3 T cell receptor beta chains below, sequenced in a study of vaccination and CD4 T cells after COVID-19. These receptors' antigens are unknown. Specified treatment: roughly 10-day PBMC culture with coronavirus spike peptide pools or control peptides (ViraFEST assay). Ahead of the COVID-19 pandemic (2011-2018), the CD4+ T cells of the unexposed donor were collected. Sequencing of DNA taken from cultured CD4+ T cells relied on the Oncomine TCR Beta short-read assay. In TCRdb, the PCR reads were re-called with MiXCR into one record per CDR3 protein. The table lists fewer than 9,000 distinct CDR3 sequences, approximately 33% of them singletons, with approximately 25% in the top ten. The sequencing sample was made of CD4+ T cells from blood, cultured in vitro. All receptors come from a human donor in good health.

This clonotype was counted only a few times. The CDR3 region has the DNA TGCAGTGCTCGGACAGGGACCCAAGAGACCCAGTACTTC. Protein sequence: CSARTGTQETQYF. This chain links TRBV20-1 with TRBJ2-5, with 8 positions matching TRBD1. J gave up 1 base and V 5 bases, and 3 bases lay outside the gene matches. CDR1 and CDR2 (germline): DFQATT, SNEGSKA (reference sequence). The CDR3 length is 13 residues.

This chain joins TRBV29-1 and TRBJ1-5; 7 bases are shared with TRBD1. Trimming took 7 bases from V and 6 from J; bases not matched to a gene: 12. Germline CDR1 SQVTM, CDR2 ANQGSEA. The CDR3 contains 14 residues. CDR3: CSAGGTGEGQPQHF. In DNA, the CDR3 is TGCAGCGCTGGGGGAACAGGGGAGGGTCAGCCCCAGCATTTT.

The chain recombines TRBV19 with TRBJ1-1, with TRBD1 as a possible D gene (6 bases). Trimming left V 7 bases short and J 1 base short, with 19 bases between. Germline V gene data show CDR1 as LNHDA and CDR2 as SQIVND (reference sequence). The CDR3 consists of 16 residues. DNA of the CDR3: TGTGCCAGTAAGTCCTCCGGGGACACTCCGAACACTGAAGCTTTCTTT. As protein: CASKSSGDTPNTEAFF.